This passage covers 11 T cell receptor beta chains from one sample sequenced in a study of T cells in Graves' hyperthyroidism and ophthalmopathy. Amplified regions were TCR beta CDR3 sequences from RNA transcripts. During a first-round RT-PCR of the TCR CDR3, the HTBI primer set was used. TCRdb reprocessed the multiplex PCR reads via MiXCR and lists one record per CDR3 protein. The data contain about 130,000 distinct CDR3 sequences, roughly a fifth of them seen just once; the ten biggest clones take up about 67%. Specimen: blood. All receptors derive from a woman in her forties or fifties with Graves' hyperthyroidism that later progressed to Graves' ophthalmopathy.

This clonotype was recorded at least ten times. This CDR3 is CASSPGTSGRAADTQYF. The CDR3 DNA is TGTGCCAGCAGCCCCGGGACTAGCGGGAGGGCCGCAGATACGCAGTATTTT. V and J are TRBV7-8 and TRBJ2-3; 16 bases agree with TRBD2. The CDR3 length is 17 residues. The V and J ends lost 5 bases and 4 bases, in that order; junction bases with no gene match: 6. Germline loops: CDR1 SGHVS, CDR2 FQNEAQ.

There are many counts of this clonotype. This rearrangement joins TRBV5-5 to TRBJ1-5, with D uncertain. Germline loops: CDR1 SGHKS, CDR2 YYEKEE (reference sequence). Trimming took 4 bases from V and 0 from J, leaving 14 bases between them. This CDR3 has 16 residues. Here the CDR3 DNA reads TGTGCCAGCAGCCCTGCGTTGGCCTATAGCAATCAGCCCCAGCATTTT. Encoded protein: CASSPALAYSNQPQHF.

CDR3 DNA sequence: TGCGCCAGCAGCCTGGGGACAGGGGCGAACACTGAAGCTTTCTTT. Translated: CASSLGTGANTEAFF. The chain links TRBV5-1 to TRBJ1-1; 10 nucleotides line up with TRBD1. Looked up from germline, CDR1 is SGHRS and CDR2 is YFSETQ. This CDR3 contains 15 residues. The V gene end was trimmed by 4 bases and the J gene end by 1 base; junction bases not matched to a gene: 4.

J is TRBJ2-1 and V is TRBV12-3 or TRBV12-4; no definite D call. The CDR3 contains 11 residues. The CDR3 DNA is TGTGCACCCGGGCCCGACAATGAGCAGTTCTTC. It translates to CAPGPDNEQFF.

The genes are TRBV19 and TRBJ2-7; D possibly corresponds to TRBD2 (6 bases). CDR3 length: 13 residues. Germline V gene sequence: CDR1 LNHDA, CDR2 SQIVND (reference sequence). Trimming cost V 8 bases and J 0 bases, with 11 bases left between them. The CDR3 protein is CASSGTPSYEQYF. For the CDR3, the DNA is TGTGCCAGTTCCGGGACTCCCTCCTACGAGCAGTACTTC. The variable domain in full, with the rest retrieved from reference TRBV19 and TRBJ2-7, is DGGITQSPKYLFRKEGQNVTLSCEQNLNHDAMYWYRQDPGQGLRLIYYSQIVNDFQKGDIAEGYSVSREKKESFPLTVTSAQKNPTAFYLCASSGTPSYEQYFGPGTRLTVT.

The sample holds many counts of this clonotype. V gene TRBV20-1 combines with J gene TRBJ1-4; D is possibly TRBD1 (5 bases). CDR1 and CDR2 from the germline V gene are DFQATT and SNEGSKA (reference sequence). The CDR3 has 13 amino acids. V lost 5 bases and J 7 bases, leaving 14 bases between the germline ends. The CDR3: CSAETGQGEKLFF. The CDR3, as DNA: TGCAGTGCTGAGACGGGGCAGGGTGAAAAACTGTTTTTT.

There are many counts of this clonotype. V gene TRBV27 combines with J gene TRBJ2-1; 9 positions match TRBD2. The trim removed 2 bases at V and 3 bases at J, leaving 5 bases unmatched. This CDR3 has 16 residues. The germline gives CDR1 MNHEY, CDR2 SMNVEV (reference sequence). In nucleotides, the CDR3 is TGTGCCAGCAGTTTAATGACTAGCGGCTTCTACAATGAGCAGTTCTTC. The encoded protein is CASSLMTSGFYNEQFF.

This clonotype was counted many times. The CDR3 region is CASSLLTGSHEQYF. In DNA form, the CDR3 reads TGCGCCAGCAGCTTGTTGACAGGGTCCCACGAGCAGTACTTC. The chain couples TRBV5-1 to TRBJ2-7, with 7 bases matching TRBD1. Looked up from germline, CDR1 is SGHRS and CDR2 is YFSETQ. V shed 1 base, J shed 5 bases, and the junction held 6 bases outside the gene matches. The CDR3 runs 14 residues.

In this sample, this clonotype turned up a few times. The chain has TRBV14 and TRBJ2-3; perhaps TRBD1 as D (5 bases). Germline CDR1 reads SGHDN; CDR2 reads FVKESK. The CDR3 runs 16 residues. The V end lost 0 bases, the J end lost 1 base, and 11 bases lay between the germline ends. The CDR3 here is CASSQEKGPRTDTQYF. CDR3 bases: TGTGCCAGCAGCCAAGAAAAGGGGCCCCGCACAGATACGCAGTATTTT.

This clonotype was seen a few times. J is TRBJ2-7 and V is TRBV7-2; D call uncertain. This CDR3 region has 14 residues. Germline V CDR1 and CDR2: SGHTA, FQGNSA. Trimming stripped 1 base from V and 3 bases from J, with 10 bases between. CDR3 coding DNA: TGTGCCAGCAGCTTAGGGACGACTGACTACGAGCAGTACTTC. Amino acids: CASSLGTTDYEQYF.

This clonotype was detected only a few times. The gene calls are TRBV6-2 or TRBV6-3 and TRBJ2-7; the D gene is possibly TRBD2 (6 bases). CDR1 is MNHEY and CDR2 is SVGEGT in the germline V gene. V was shortened by 5 bases and J by 2 bases, with 13 bases between the two germline ends. The CDR3 sequence is 14 residues long. The CDR3 sequence is CASSTGTRPYEQYF. CDR3 DNA sequence: TGTGCCAGCAGTACCGGGACTCGACCCTACGAGCAGTACTTC.